These T cell receptor beta chains were read from a single sample in a study of T-cell reconstitution after alpha-beta-depleted transplantation in children. TCRdb re-analysed the PCR reads in MiXCR, keeping a single row per CDR3 protein. The sample includes 670,000 or so distinct CDR3 sequences, 13% of them seen just once. The sequences come from PBMCs, collected before TCRalphabeta/CD19-depleted stem cell transplant. The receptors were gathered from a girl between 2 and 10 years old with congenital amegakaryocytic thrombocytopenia, due to receive a stem cell transplant. Both conserved end residues are part of each CDR3. Fields, in order: D gene, V gene, clone size, J gene, CDR3 protein, CDR3 DNA. The D gene is left open where the match is weak. Clone sizes are given selectively: once, few, many, or a class where the clone is expanded.

D gene: NA
V gene: TRBV20-1
clone size: many
J gene: TRBJ2-1
CDR3 protein: CSARARDSLHEQFF
CDR3 DNA: TGCAGTGCTAGAGCCCGGGACTCCTTGCATGAGCAGTTCTTC

D gene: NA
V gene: TRBV27
clone size: few
J gene: TRBJ2-3
CDR3 protein: CASSNRGGRDTQYF
CDR3 DNA: TGTGCCAGCAGCAACAGGGGGGGAAGAGATACGCAGTATTTT

D gene: NA
V gene: TRBV27
clone size: many
J gene: TRBJ2-3
CDR3 protein: CASSSSKLSDYGTDTQYF
CDR3 DNA: TGTGCCAGCAGTTCCTCGAAGCTTAGCGATTATGGCACAGATACGCAGTATTTT

D gene: NA
V gene: TRBV5-1
clone size: NA
J gene: TRBJ2-1
CDR3 protein: CASSLEASWAYNEQFF
CDR3 DNA: TGCGCCAGCAGCTTGGAGGCATCCTGGGCCTACAATGAGCAGTTCTTC

D gene: TRBD1
V gene: TRBV20-1
clone size: NA
J gene: TRBJ2-2
CDR3 protein: CSARVDRANTGELFF
CDR3 DNA: TGCAGTGCTAGAGTGGACAGGGCGAACACCGGGGAGCTGTTTTTT

D gene: NA
V gene: TRBV20-1
clone size: many
J gene: TRBJ1-6
CDR3 protein: CSAAPGPYNSPLHF
CDR3 DNA: TGCAGTGCAGCCCCGGGACCTTATAATTCACCCCTCCACTTT

D gene: NA
V gene: TRBV20-1
clone size: NA
J gene: TRBJ2-3
CDR3 protein: CSARPPSSFSTDTQYF
CDR3 DNA: TGCAGTGCTAGACCCCCTAGCTCCTTCAGCACAGATACGCAGTATTTT

D gene: NA
V gene: TRBV18
clone size: few
J gene: TRBJ2-1
CDR3 protein: CASSPPSLAHIDEQFF
CDR3 DNA: TGTGCCAGCTCACCACCGTCGTTAGCGCATATCGATGAGCAGTTCTTC

D gene: NA
V gene: TRBV5-1
clone size: many
J gene: TRBJ2-7
CDR3 protein: CASSSDVSYLPYEQYF
CDR3 DNA: TGCGCCAGCAGTTCGGACGTTTCCTATTTACCCTACGAGCAGTACTTC

D gene: NA
V gene: TRBV5-5
clone size: many
J gene: TRBJ1-1
CDR3 protein: CASSLEAGTTTEAFF
CDR3 DNA: TGTGCCAGCAGCTTGGAGGCAGGAACGACCACTGAAGCTTTCTTT

D gene: NA
V gene: TRBV5-1
clone size: many
J gene: TRBJ1-2
CDR3 protein: CASSLGRAPLGDYGYTF
CDR3 DNA: TGCGCCAGCAGCTTGGGGAGGGCCCCCCTTGGTGACTATGGCTACACCTTC

D gene: TRBD1
V gene: TRBV7-2
clone size: NA
J gene: TRBJ2-5
CDR3 protein: CASRSGQGGLETQYF
CDR3 DNA: TGTGCCAGCAGATCGGGACAGGGCGGTTTGGAGACCCAGTACTTC

D gene: TRBD2
V gene: TRBV5-1
clone size: once
J gene: TRBJ2-3
CDR3 protein: CASSSGLAGDSDTQYF
CDR3 DNA: TGCGCCAGCAGCTCAGGACTAGCGGGAGATTCGGATACGCAGTATTTT

D gene: NA
V gene: TRBV15
clone size: NA
J gene: TRBJ2-1
CDR3 protein: CATSRDPLGGDEQFF
CDR3 DNA: TGTGCCACCAGCAGAGACCCACTTGGGGGCGATGAGCAGTTCTTC

D gene: NA
V gene: TRBV12-3/TRBV12-4
clone size: many
J gene: TRBJ2-7
CDR3 protein: CASSSGGRSNSYEQYF
CDR3 DNA: TGTGCCAGCAGCTCGGGCGGACGGTCGAACTCCTACGAGCAGTACTTC

D gene: NA
V gene: TRBV7-3
clone size: once
J gene: TRBJ2-1
CDR3 protein: CASSLTMGPSYNEQFF
CDR3 DNA: TGTGCCAGCAGCTTAACGATGGGTCCGTCCTACAATGAGCAGTTCTTC

D gene: NA
V gene: TRBV15
clone size: many
J gene: TRBJ2-2
CDR3 protein: CATRVSTGELFF
CDR3 DNA: TGTGCCACCAGGGTGTCTACCGGGGAGCTGTTTTTT

D gene: TRBD2
V gene: TRBV20-1
clone size: many
J gene: TRBJ2-5
CDR3 protein: CSASRPSGSVLRETQYF
CDR3 DNA: TGCAGTGCTAGTAGGCCTAGCGGGAGTGTCTTAAGAGAGACCCAGTACTTC

D gene: TRBD2
V gene: TRBV5-1
clone size: NA
J gene: TRBJ2-3
CDR3 protein: CASRLGPGLATDTQYF
CDR3 DNA: TGCGCCAGCAGGTTAGGCCCGGGACTAGCCACAGATACGCAGTATTTT

D gene: NA
V gene: TRBV5-5
clone size: NA
J gene: TRBJ1-1
CDR3 protein: CASSPTSSNTEAFF
CDR3 DNA: TGTGCCAGCAGCCCGACATCTTCGAACACTGAAGCTTTCTTT

D gene: NA
V gene: TRBV5-1
clone size: many
J gene: TRBJ1-2
CDR3 protein: CASSLPDGPYGYTF
CDR3 DNA: TGCGCCAGCAGCTTGCCCGACGGGCCATATGGCTACACCTTC

D gene: NA
V gene: TRBV2
clone size: few
J gene: TRBJ2-1
CDR3 protein: CASQTRNYEQFF
CDR3 DNA: TGTGCCAGCCAGACTAGGAACTATGAGCAGTTCTTC

D gene: NA
V gene: TRBV5-1
clone size: many
J gene: TRBJ1-2
CDR3 protein: CASSQPAVNYGYTF
CDR3 DNA: TGCGCCAGCAGCCAGCCGGCGGTTAACTATGGCTACACCTTC

D gene: TRBD2
V gene: TRBV20-1
clone size: NA
J gene: TRBJ2-1
CDR3 protein: CSAPPGTSGTFSYNEQFF
CDR3 DNA: TGCAGTGCGCCCCCCGGGACTAGCGGGACTTTCTCCTACAATGAGCAGTTCTTC

D gene: NA
V gene: TRBV15
clone size: NA
J gene: TRBJ2-5
CDR3 protein: CATSNQRPANLHF
CDR3 DNA: TGTGCCACCAGCAACCAGCGGCCGGCGAATTTGCACTTC

D gene: NA
V gene: TRBV24-1
clone size: many
J gene: TRBJ2-7
CDR3 protein: CATGGGRGYDEQYF
CDR3 DNA: TGTGCCACCGGAGGGGGCAGGGGTTACGACGAGCAGTACTTC

D gene: NA
V gene: TRBV6-1
clone size: many
J gene: TRBJ2-7
CDR3 protein: CASTSGAVFYEQYF
CDR3 DNA: TGTGCCAGCACCTCAGGGGCAGTTTTTTACGAGCAGTACTTC

D gene: NA
V gene: TRBV15
clone size: few
J gene: TRBJ2-7
CDR3 protein: CATSHPRSLIVEQYF
CDR3 DNA: TGTGCCACCAGCCATCCTCGATCGCTTATTGTTGAGCAGTACTTC

D gene: TRBD2
V gene: TRBV20-1
clone size: many
J gene: TRBJ2-7
CDR3 protein: CSAKHLAGGEYEQYF
CDR3 DNA: TGCAGTGCCAAGCACCTAGCGGGAGGGGAATACGAGCAGTACTTC

D gene: NA
V gene: TRBV7-9
clone size: many
J gene: TRBJ1-5
CDR3 protein: CASSLNGLGQPQHF
CDR3 DNA: TGTGCCAGCAGCTTAAATGGTTTAGGTCAGCCCCAGCATTTT

D gene: NA
V gene: TRBV7-9
clone size: many
J gene: TRBJ2-1
CDR3 protein: CASIEVGNEQFF
CDR3 DNA: TGTGCGAGCATTGAGGTCGGCAATGAGCAGTTCTTC

D gene: NA
V gene: TRBV15
clone size: few
J gene: TRBJ2-1
CDR3 protein: CATSSNTGTPYNEQFF
CDR3 DNA: TGTGCCACCAGCAGCAATACCGGGACTCCCTACAATGAGCAGTTCTTC

D gene: TRBD2
V gene: TRBV3-1
clone size: many
J gene: TRBJ2-1
CDR3 protein: CASSQGPAGGLNEQFF
CDR3 DNA: TGTGCCAGCAGCCAAGGTCCAGCGGGAGGGCTCAATGAGCAGTTCTTC

D gene: TRBD2
V gene: TRBV5-1
clone size: NA
J gene: TRBJ2-1
CDR3 protein: CASSRTSGLTYNEQFF
CDR3 DNA: TGCGCCAGCAGCCGGACTAGCGGACTGACTTACAATGAGCAGTTCTTC

D gene: NA
V gene: TRBV10-3
clone size: NA
J gene: TRBJ2-5
CDR3 protein: CAISFRAANQETQYF
CDR3 DNA: TGTGCCATCAGTTTCAGGGCCGCCAACCAAGAGACCCAGTACTTC